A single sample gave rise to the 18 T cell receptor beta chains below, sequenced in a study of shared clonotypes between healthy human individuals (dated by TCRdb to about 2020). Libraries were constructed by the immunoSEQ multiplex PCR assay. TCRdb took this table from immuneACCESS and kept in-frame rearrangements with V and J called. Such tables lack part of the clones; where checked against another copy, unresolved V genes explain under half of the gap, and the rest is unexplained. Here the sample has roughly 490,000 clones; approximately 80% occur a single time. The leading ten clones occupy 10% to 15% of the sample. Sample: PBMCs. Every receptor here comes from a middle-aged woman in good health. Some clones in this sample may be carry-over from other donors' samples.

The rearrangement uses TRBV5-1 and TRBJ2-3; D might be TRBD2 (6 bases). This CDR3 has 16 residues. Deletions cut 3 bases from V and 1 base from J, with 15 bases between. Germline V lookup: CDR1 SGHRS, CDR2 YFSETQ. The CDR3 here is CASSSSGGSGTDTQYF. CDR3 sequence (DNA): TGCGCCAGCAGCTCTTCTGGGGGGTCCGGCACAGATACGCAGTATTTT.

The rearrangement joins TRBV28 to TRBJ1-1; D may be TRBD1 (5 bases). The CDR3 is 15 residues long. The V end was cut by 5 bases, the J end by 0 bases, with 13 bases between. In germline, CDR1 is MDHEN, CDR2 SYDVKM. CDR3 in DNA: TGTGCCAGCAGTCCCCTTGGACAAATGAACACTGAAGCTTTCTTT. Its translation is CASSPLGQMNTEAFF. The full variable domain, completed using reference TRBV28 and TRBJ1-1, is DVKVTQSSRYLVKRTGEKVFLECVQDMDHENMFWYRQDPGLGLRLIYFSYDVKMKEKGDIPEGYSVSREKKERFSLILESASTNQTSMYLCASSPLGQMNTEAFFGQGTRLTVV.

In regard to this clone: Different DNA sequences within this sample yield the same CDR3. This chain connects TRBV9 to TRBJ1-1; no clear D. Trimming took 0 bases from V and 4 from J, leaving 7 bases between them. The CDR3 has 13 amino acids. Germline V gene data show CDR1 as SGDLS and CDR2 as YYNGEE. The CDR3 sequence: CASSVGTGTEAFF. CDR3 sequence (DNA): TGTGCCAGCAGCGTAGGGACTGGCACTGAAGCTTTCTTT.

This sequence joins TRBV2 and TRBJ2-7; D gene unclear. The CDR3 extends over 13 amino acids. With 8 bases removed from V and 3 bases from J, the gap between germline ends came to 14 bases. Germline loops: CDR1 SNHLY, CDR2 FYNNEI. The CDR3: CASVSVKHYEQYF. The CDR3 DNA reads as TGTGCCAGCGTGTCGGTGAAACACTACGAGCAGTACTTC.

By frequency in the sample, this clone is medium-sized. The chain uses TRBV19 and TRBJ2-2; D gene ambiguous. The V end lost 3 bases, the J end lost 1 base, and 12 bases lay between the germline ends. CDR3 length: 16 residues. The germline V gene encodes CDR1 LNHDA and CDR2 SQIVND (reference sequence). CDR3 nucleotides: TGTGCCAGTAGTATCGAGAGGCTCCTGAACACCGGGGAGCTGTTTTTT. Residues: CASSIERLLNTGELFF.

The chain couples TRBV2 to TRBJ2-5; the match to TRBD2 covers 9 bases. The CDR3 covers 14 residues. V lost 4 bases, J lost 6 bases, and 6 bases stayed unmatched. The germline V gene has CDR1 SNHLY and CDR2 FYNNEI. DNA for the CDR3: TGTGCCAGCAGTGCTGGGCGGGAGGGGCAGACCCAGTACTTC. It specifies CASSAGREGQTQYF.

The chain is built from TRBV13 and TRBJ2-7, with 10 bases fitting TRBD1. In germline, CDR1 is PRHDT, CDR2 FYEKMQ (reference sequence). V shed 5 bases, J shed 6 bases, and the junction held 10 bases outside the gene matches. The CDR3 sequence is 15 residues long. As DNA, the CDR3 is TGTGCCAGCAGCCCCCGGGACAGGGGAGGGCGCGAGCAGTACTTC. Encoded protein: CASSPRDRGGREQYF.

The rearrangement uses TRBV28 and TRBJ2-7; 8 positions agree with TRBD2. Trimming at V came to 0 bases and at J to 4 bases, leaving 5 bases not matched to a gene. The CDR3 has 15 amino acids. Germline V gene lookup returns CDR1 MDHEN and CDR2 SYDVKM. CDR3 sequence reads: CASSLWASGQYEQYF. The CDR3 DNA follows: TGTGCCAGCAGTTTATGGGCTAGCGGGCAGTACGAGCAGTACTTC.

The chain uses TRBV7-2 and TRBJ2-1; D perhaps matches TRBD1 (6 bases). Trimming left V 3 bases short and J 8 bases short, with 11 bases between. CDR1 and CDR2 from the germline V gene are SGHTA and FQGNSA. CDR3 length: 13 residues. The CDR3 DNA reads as TGTGCCAGCAGCTTCAGGGGTGGGCATGAGCAGTTCTTC. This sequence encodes CASSFRGGHEQFF.

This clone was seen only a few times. This CDR3 is CASSPSGRSSYEQYF. The DNA for the CDR3 is TGTGCCAGCAGCCCTAGCGGGAGGAGCTCCTACGAGCAGTACTTC. V and J are TRBV28 and TRBJ2-7, with 11 bases identical to TRBD2. The CDR3 loop spans 15 amino acids. The germline CDR1 and CDR2 sequences are MDHEN and SYDVKM. Trimming removed 6 bases from V and 0 bases from J; junction bases left unmatched: 4.

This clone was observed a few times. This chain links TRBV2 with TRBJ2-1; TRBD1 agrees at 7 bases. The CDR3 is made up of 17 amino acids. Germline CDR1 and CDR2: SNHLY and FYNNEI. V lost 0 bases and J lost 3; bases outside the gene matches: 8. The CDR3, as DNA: TGTGCCAGCAGTGAAGCGCTCGACAGGGTAATCTACAATGAGCAGTTCTTC. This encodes CASSEALDRVIYNEQFF. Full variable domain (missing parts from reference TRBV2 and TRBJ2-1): EPEVTQTPSHQVTQMGQEVILRCVPISNHLYFYWYRQILGQKVEFLVSFYNNEISEKSEIFDDQFSVERPDGSNFTLKIRSTKLEDSAMYFCASSEALDRVIYNEQFFGPGTRLTVL.

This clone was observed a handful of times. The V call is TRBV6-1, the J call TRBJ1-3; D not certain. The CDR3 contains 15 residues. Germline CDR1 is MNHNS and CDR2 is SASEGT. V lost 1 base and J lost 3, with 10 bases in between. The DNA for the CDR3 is TGTGCCAGCAGTGAAGGCCGGCAAGGTGGAAACACCATATATTTT. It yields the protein CASSEGRQGGNTIYF.

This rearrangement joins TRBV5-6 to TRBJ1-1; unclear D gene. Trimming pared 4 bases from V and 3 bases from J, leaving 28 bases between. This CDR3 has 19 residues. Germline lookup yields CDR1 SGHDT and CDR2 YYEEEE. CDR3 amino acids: CASSDPAGGRGGEDTEAFF. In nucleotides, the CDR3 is TGTGCCAGCAGCGACCCAGCCGGCGGGCGAGGCGGGGAGGACACTGAAGCTTTCTTT.

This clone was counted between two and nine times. The CDR3 coding sequence is TGTGCCAGTAGTAACTCAGGGGGCGGCACCTACGAGCAGTACTTC. Translation: CASSNSGGGTYEQYF. The chain couples TRBV19 to TRBJ2-7, with 8 bases lining up with TRBD1. V dropped 4 bases and J dropped 2; count of bases not matched to a gene: 7. Germline CDR1 is LNHDA and CDR2 is SQIVND (reference sequence). The CDR3 has 15 amino acids.

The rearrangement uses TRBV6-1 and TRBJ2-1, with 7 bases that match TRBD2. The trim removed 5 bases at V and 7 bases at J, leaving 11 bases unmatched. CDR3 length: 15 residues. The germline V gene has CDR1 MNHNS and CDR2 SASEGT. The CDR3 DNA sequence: TGTGCCAGCAGTCCCAGCGGGGAATGGTCAAATGAGCAGTTCTTC. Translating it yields CASSPSGEWSNEQFF.

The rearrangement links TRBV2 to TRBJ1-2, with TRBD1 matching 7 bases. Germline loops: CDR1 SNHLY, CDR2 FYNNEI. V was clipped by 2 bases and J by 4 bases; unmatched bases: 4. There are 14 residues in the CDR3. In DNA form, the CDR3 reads TGTGCCAGCAGTGAACTGGGGACAGTCTATGGCTACACCTTC. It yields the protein CASSELGTVYGYTF.

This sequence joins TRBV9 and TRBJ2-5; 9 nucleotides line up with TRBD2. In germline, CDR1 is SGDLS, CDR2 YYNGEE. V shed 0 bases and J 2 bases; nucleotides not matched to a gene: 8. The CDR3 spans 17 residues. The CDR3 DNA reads TGTGCCAGCAGCGTAGGAGCGGGCGGGAGGGTTCAAGAGACCCAGTACTTC. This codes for CASSVGAGGRVQETQYF. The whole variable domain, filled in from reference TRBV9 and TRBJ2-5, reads DSGVTQTPKHLITATGQRVTLRCSPRSGDLSVYWYQQSLDQGLQFLIQYYNGEERAKGNILERFSAQQFPDLHSELNLSSLELGDSALYFCASSVGAGGRVQETQYFGPGTRLLVL.

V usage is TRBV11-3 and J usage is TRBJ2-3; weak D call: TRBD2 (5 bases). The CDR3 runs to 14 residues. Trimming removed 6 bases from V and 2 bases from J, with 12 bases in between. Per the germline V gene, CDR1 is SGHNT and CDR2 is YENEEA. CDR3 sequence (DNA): TGTGCCAGCAGTGTAGGTAGCGTCACAGATACGCAGTATTTT. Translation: CASSVGSVTDTQYF.